This record concerns one T cell receptor beta chain sequence. CD45RO-negative cells were positively selected for CCR7, leaving out terminally differentiated effector memory CD45RA+ cells. The entry originates in a study of shared clonotypes between healthy human individuals. Each PCR replicate from the sorted subsets contained around 0.2 ug DNA, which is about 31,000 T cell genomes. The table came from immunoSEQ multiplex PCR; TCRdb's copy has only in-frame clones and leaves some out. The data show 2 million to 2.5 million clones, about 95% seen once. Deletions cut 2 bases from V and 5 bases from J, with 13 bases between. Germline V lookup: CDR1 GTSNPN, CDR2 SVGIG (reference sequence). The CDR3 sequence is 14 residues long.

The receptor was derived from a man aged 18 to 29 in good health. The sequenced sample was naive CD8+ T cells sorted from blood. The V and J genes are TRBV30 and TRBJ2-1, with D maybe TRBD2 (6 bases). The CDR3 loop is CAWSFKAGDNEQFF. The DNA of the CDR3 is TGTGCCTGGAGTTTTAAAGCGGGTGACAATGAGCAGTTCTTC.